This entry lists 4 T cell receptor beta chains sequenced from one sample in a study of cytomegalovirus exposure and HLA in healthy donors. In the PCR, 60 Vbeta and 13 Jbeta primers were used. Clones were sequenced by immunoSEQ multiplex PCR, and TCRdb holds only the in-frame ones, with some missing. The sample yields 100,000 or so clones, about 75% seen once. Input material: PBMCs. These receptors came from a man aged 25 to 40 in good health and CMV-seropositive.

The chain recombines TRBV10-1 with TRBJ2-7, with 9 bases matching TRBD2. Germline trimming cut 4 bases from V and 0 bases from J; bases unmatched to any gene: 10. CDR1 is WNHNN, CDR2 SYGVQD, per germline (reference sequence). The CDR3 has 17 residues. The CDR3 reads CASSVSLAGGGSYEQYF. The CDR3 nucleotides read TGCGCCAGCAGTGTTTCTCTGGCGGGGGGGGGCTCCTACGAGCAGTACTTC.

The DNA for the CDR3 is TGTGCCAGCAGGACCGGACAGCCTAGCACAGATACGCAGTATTTT. This codes for CASRTGQPSTDTQYF. This chain connects TRBV21-1 to TRBJ2-3; the table's D call TRBD1 went unverified against the DNA. TRBV21-1 is annotated as a pseudogene. This CDR3 is 15 amino acids long.

The chain carries TRBV7-9 and TRBJ2-1, with no clear D. The CDR3 contains 11 residues. With 0 bases removed from V and 10 bases from J, the gap between germline ends came to 4 bases. Germline V lookup: CDR1 SEHNR, CDR2 FQNEAQ (reference sequence). CDR3 coding DNA: TGTGCCAGCAGCTTAGCTGGCGAGCAGTTCTTC. Protein sequence: CASSLAGEQFF.

In its sample, this clone was seen once. The chain combines TRBV29-1 with TRBJ2-5; 15 nucleotides agree with TRBD2. The CDR3 has 15 residues. V dropped 1 base and J dropped 3; count of bases not matched to a gene: 0. Germline loops: CDR1 SQVTM, CDR2 ANQGSEA. The CDR3 bases are TGCAGCGTTGAAGGGACTAGCGGGGGGGAAGAGACCCAGTACTTC. Its protein product is CSVEGTSGGEETQYF. The full variable domain, rest sourced from reference TRBV29-1 and TRBJ2-5, is SAVISQKPSRDICQRGTSLTIQCQVDSQVTMMFWYRQQPGQSLTLIATANQGSEATYESGFVIDKFPISRPNLTFSTLTVSNMSPEDSSIYLCSVEGTSGGEETQYFGPGTRLLVL.